These 29 T cell receptor beta chains share one sample of origin, sequenced in a study of cytomegalovirus exposure and HLA in healthy donors. Using immunoSEQ multiplex PCR, the repertoire was profiled, and TCRdb retains in-frame clones only, with some absent. The sample has roughly 100,000 clones; approximately 94% are singletons. The source material was PBMCs. These receptors all stem from a woman aged 18 to 35 in good health and CMV-seronegative.

The chain is built from TRBV2 and TRBJ2-7, with TRBD2 matching 7 bases. Trimming took 5 bases from V and 3 from J; bases not matched to a gene: 13. The CDR3 consists of 16 residues. CDR1 is SNHLY, CDR2 FYNNEI, per germline. The CDR3: CASSQDAGTTLYEQYF. The DNA for the CDR3 is TGTGCCAGCAGTCAAGACGCCGGGACTACACTCTACGAGCAGTACTTC.

This chain links TRBV7-2 with TRBJ2-7, with a tentative D call TRBD2 (5 bases). Germline CDR1 SGHTA, CDR2 FQGNSA. The CDR3 length is 11 residues. Between the trimmed V and J ends, which lost 6 bases and 6 bases, there was a span of 9 bases. The CDR3 coding sequence is TGTGCCAGCAGTATAGCGAGCGAGCAGTACTTC. It yields the protein CASSIASEQYF.

The chain joins TRBV11-2 to TRBJ1-2; D is unresolved. Germline-derived CDR1 and CDR2 are SGHAT and FQNNGV. V lost 0 bases and J lost 0, with 11 bases in between. CDR3 size: 16 residues. The DNA of the CDR3 is TGTGCCAGCAGCTTAGACATGACACTAGCTAACTATGGCTACACCTTC. Amino acids: CASSLDMTLANYGYTF. Drawing the rest from reference TRBV11-2 and TRBJ1-2, the complete variable domain is EAGVAQSPRYKIIEKRQSVAFWCNPISGHATLYWYQQILGQGPKLLIQFQNNGVVDDSQLPKDRFSAERLKGVDSTLKIQPAKLEDSAVYLCASSLDMTLANYGYTFGSGTRLTVV.

In this sample, this clone turned up a few times. An end of the junction differs from the germline gene, which may be a read error. The chain is built from TRBV14 and TRBJ1-2, with D unresolved. CDR1 SGHDN and CDR2 FVKESK come from the germline V gene. This CDR3 spans 14 amino acids. Here the CDR3 DNA reads TGTGCCAGCAGGCAAGGAGGGAGGGACTATGGCTACACCTTC. Residues: CASRQGGRDYGYTF.

The CDR3 DNA is TGTGCCAGCAGCGTCGTGAGCGGTTCGACAGATACGCAGTATTTT. Amino acids: CASSVVSGSTDTQYF. The chain links TRBV7-9 to TRBJ2-3; a weak D match, TRBD2 (5 bases). The germline gives CDR1 SEHNR, CDR2 FQNEAQ (reference sequence). With 5 bases removed from V and 3 bases from J, the gap between germline ends came to 15 bases. The CDR3 consists of 15 residues. The full variable domain, in which reference TRBV7-9 and TRBJ2-3 provide the parts outside the CDR3, is DTGVSQNPRHKITKRGQNVTFRCDPISEHNRLYWYRQTLGQGPEFLTYFQNEAQLEKSRLLSDRFSAERPKGSFSTLEIQRTEQGDSAMYLCASSVVSGSTDTQYFGPGTRLTVL.

The rearrangement joins TRBV7-9 to TRBJ2-6; no clear D gene. The CDR3 extends over 13 amino acids. V was cut by 6 bases and J by 1 base, with 4 bases left in between. The germline CDR1 and CDR2 sequences are SEHNR and FQNEAQ (reference sequence). DNA of the CDR3: TGTGCCAGCAGGAGATCTGGGGCCAACGTCCTGACTTTC. This codes for CASRRSGANVLTF.

The V gene is TRBV5-4, the J gene TRBJ2-7; TRBD1 aligns across 8 bases. V was clipped by 2 bases and J by 1 base; unmatched bases: 5. The germline V gene encodes CDR1 SGHNT and CDR2 YYREEE (reference sequence). The CDR3 covers 15 residues. The CDR3 DNA follows: TGTGCCAGCAGCTTTATTGGGACAGGATCCTACGAGCAGTACTTC. Translating it yields CASSFIGTGSYEQYF. Complete variable domain (other parts from reference TRBV5-4 and TRBJ2-7): ETGVTQSPTHLIKTRGQQVTLRCSSQSGHNTVSWYQQALGQGPQFIFQYYREEENGRGNFPPRFSGLQFPNYSSELNVNALELDDSALYLCASSFIGTGSYEQYFGPGTRLTVT.

This chain joins TRBV6-5 and TRBJ2-1; D perhaps matches TRBD1 (5 bases). CDR3 length equals 15 residues. Germline loops: CDR1 MNHEY, CDR2 SVGAGI. Trimming stripped 6 bases from V and 1 base from J, with 13 bases between. Here the CDR3 DNA reads TGTGCCAGCAGCCCCAGGGAAGGGTCCTACAATGAGCAGTTCTTC. This translates into CASSPREGSYNEQFF.

The chain links TRBV7-6 to TRBJ2-7, with D possibly matching TRBD1 (6 bases). V was pared by 1 base and J by 0 bases, with 10 bases between. CDR3 length equals 15 residues. Germline V gene lookup returns CDR1 SGHVS and CDR2 FNYEAQ. Written as DNA, the CDR3 is TGTGCCAGCAGCTTAGGCCGGGACATCTCCTACGAGCAGTACTTC. Its protein product is CASSLGRDISYEQYF.

This sequence joins TRBV11-3 and TRBJ2-2, with 8 bases identical to TRBD2. Germline CDR1 reads SGHNT; CDR2 reads YENEEA. The CDR3 runs 15 residues. V shed 11 bases, J shed 0 bases, and the junction held 8 bases outside the gene matches. The CDR3 sequence is CASLPGGSNTGELFF. The CDR3 DNA is TGTGCCTCGTTACCGGGGGGGTCGAACACCGGGGAGCTGTTTTTT.

This clone was counted a single time. V is TRBV11-1 and J is TRBJ2-3; 11 bases agree with TRBD2. V dropped 7 bases and J dropped 4; count of bases not matched to a gene: 7. Germline-derived CDR1 and CDR2 are SGHAT and FQDESV (reference sequence). This CDR3 has 15 residues. DNA for the CDR3: TGTGCCAGCACGACCCTAGCGGGGGGCCCAGATACGCAGTATTTT. As protein: CASTTLAGGPDTQYF.

The V and J genes are TRBV7-2 and TRBJ1-4; the D is unclear. The CDR3 has 15 residues. The germline V gene encodes CDR1 SGHTA and CDR2 FQGNSA. Trimming stripped 3 bases from V and 1 base from J, with 9 bases between. Here the CDR3 DNA reads TGTGCCAGCAGCTTCCGACGGAGAACTAATGAAAAACTGTTTTTT. Translated: CASSFRRRTNEKLFF.

The chain joins TRBV21-1 to TRBJ2-7; whether TRBD1, the table's D call, matches the DNA was not checked. TRBV21-1 counts as a pseudogene. The CDR3 consists of 19 residues. The CDR3 nucleotides are TGTGCCAGCAGCACTTCTCCGAGACAGCGGACAGGAGTTTCCAACGAGCAGTACTTC. Encoded protein: CASSTSPRQRTGVSNEQYF.

This chain joins TRBV27 and TRBJ2-7; 9 positions match TRBD2. Germline loops: CDR1 MNHEY, CDR2 SMNVEV (reference sequence). This CDR3 has 14 residues. Trimming cost V 9 bases and J 2 bases; bases outside gene matches: 8. As DNA, the CDR3 is TGTGCCAGTATGACTAGCGGCGCTCCCTACGAGCAGTACTTC. Translated: CASMTSGAPYEQYF.

The V and J genes are TRBV5-1 and TRBJ2-2, with TRBD1 identical over 7 bases. CDR3 size: 16 residues. Germline V gene sequence: CDR1 SGHRS, CDR2 YFSETQ. Trimming cost V 3 bases and J 4 bases; bases outside gene matches: 9. CDR3: CASSSHYRQGTGELFF. CDR3 sequence (DNA): TGCGCCAGCAGCTCCCATTACAGACAGGGCACCGGGGAGCTGTTTTTT. The entire variable domain, with the rest obtained from reference TRBV5-1 and TRBJ2-2, is as follows: KAGVTQTPRYLIKTRGQQVTLSCSPISGHRSVSWYQQTPGQGLQFLFEYFSETQRNKGNFPGRFSGRQFSNSRSEMNVSTLELGDSALYLCASSSHYRQGTGELFFGEGSRLTVL.

The chain's CDR3 is CTSTPPDRVNFSTGELFF. CDR3 DNA sequence: TGCACCAGCACCCCCCCGGACAGGGTGAATTTTAGCACCGGGGAGCTGTTTTTT. The V and J genes are TRBV1 and TRBJ2-2; the table's D call of TRBD1 was not tested on the DNA. TRBV1 is a recognized pseudogene. The CDR3 runs 18 residues.

The chain carries TRBV2 and TRBJ2-1; possible D gene TRBD2, 6 bases. Germline CDR1 SNHLY, CDR2 FYNNEI. V lost 7 bases to trimming and J lost 0 bases, with 16 bases between them. The CDR3 totals 16 residues. CDR3 bases: TGTGCCAGCAATTTGGAGGGCTACAGCTCCTACAATGAGCAGTTCTTC. Protein: CASNLEGYSSYNEQFF.

Note on this clone: Other nucleotide sequences from this sample produce the same CDR3. This chain connects TRBV7-2 to TRBJ2-6; D is undetermined. V lost 1 base and J 0 bases, leaving 4 bases between the germline ends. CDR1 and CDR2 (germline): SGHTA, FQGNSA. The CDR3 is 15 amino acids. This chain's CDR3 is CASSLGASGANVLTF. The CDR3, as DNA: TGTGCCAGCAGCTTAGGGGCCTCTGGGGCCAACGTCCTGACTTTC.

This chain joins TRBV6-5 and TRBJ2-5; tentative D call: TRBD2 (5 bases). Looked up from germline, CDR1 is MNHEY and CDR2 is SVGAGI. The V end lost 6 bases, the J end lost 5 bases, and 13 bases lay between the germline ends. The CDR3 length is 13 residues. CDR3 DNA: TGTGCCAGCAGAACACTAGGCACGGAGACCCAGTACTTC. Translation gives CASRTLGTETQYF.

This chain connects TRBV7-9 to TRBJ2-6, with D uncertain. This CDR3 has 13 residues. Germline loops: CDR1 SEHNR, CDR2 FQNEAQ (reference sequence). The germline V and J ends were trimmed by 7 bases and 0 bases, with 4 bases remaining between them. The CDR3 nucleotides are TGTGCCAGCACTATCTCTGGGGCCAACGTCCTGACTTTC. Its translation: CASTISGANVLTF.

This clone was seen a single time. The chain joins TRBV27 to TRBJ2-7; D call uncertain. Germline V CDR1 and CDR2: MNHEY, SMNVEV (reference sequence). Trimming stripped 7 bases from V and 0 bases from J, with 13 bases between. The CDR3 contains 14 residues. CDR3 bases: TGTGCCAGCACCTTAGACTCCACCTCCTACGAGCAGTACTTC. Protein product: CASTLDSTSYEQYF.

The V and J genes are TRBV19 and TRBJ2-7; TRBD1 matches at 9 bases. V trimming: 6 bases; J trimming: 1 base; junction bases outside the gene matches: 7. CDR3 length equals 15 residues. Germline V CDR1 and CDR2: LNHDA, SQIVND (reference sequence). The CDR3: CASSAGQGFSYEQYF. CDR3 nucleotides: TGTGCCAGTAGCGCGGGACAGGGCTTTTCCTACGAGCAGTACTTC.

J is TRBJ1-5 and V is TRBV5-6; D might be TRBD1 (6 bases). The V gene lost 5 bases and the J gene lost 2 bases, with 14 bases spanning the gap. The CDR3 extends over 15 amino acids. Germline V gives CDR1 SGHDT, CDR2 YYEEEE. The CDR3 nucleotides read TGTGCCAGCAGTTACAGGGATTCGGGCAATCAGCCCCAGCATTTT. It translates to CASSYRDSGNQPQHF.

Concerning this clone: At the DNA level, this CDR3 is encoded by other sequences in the same sample as well. The chain couples TRBV18 to TRBJ2-3, with D perhaps matching TRBD2 (5 bases). Germline V lookup: CDR1 KGHSH, CDR2 LQKENI. V was trimmed by 4 bases and J by 6 bases, leaving 5 bases between them. The CDR3 consists of 11 residues. The CDR3 reads CASSRGDTQYF. The CDR3 nucleotides are TGTGCCAGCTCACGCGGGGATACGCAGTATTTT. Complete variable domain (other parts from reference TRBV18 and TRBJ2-3): NAGVMQNPRHLVRRRGQEARLRCSPMKGHSHVYWYRQLPEEGLKFMVYLQKENIIDESGMPKERFSAEFPKEGPSILRIQQVVRGDSAAYFCASSRGDTQYFGPGTRLTVL.

The rearrangement uses TRBV27 and TRBJ1-1; 7 positions agree with TRBD1. CDR1 MNHEY and CDR2 SMNVEV come from the germline V gene (reference sequence). J gave up 6 bases and V 2 bases, and 6 bases lay outside the gene matches. This CDR3 spans 14 amino acids. Written as DNA, the CDR3 is TGTGCCAGCAGTTTAGTACAGGGGATACCTGAAGCTTTCTTT. The encoded protein is CASSLVQGIPEAFF.

This chain uses TRBV6-1 with TRBJ2-3; TRBD2 is a possible D gene (5 bases). Germline values: CDR1 MNHNS, CDR2 SASEGT. The V end was cut by 6 bases, the J end by 3 bases, with 13 bases between. The CDR3 totals 14 residues. The CDR3 nucleotides read TGTGCCAGCAGCCCACGTGGGAGTACAGATACGCAGTATTTT. Encoded protein: CASSPRGSTDTQYF.

This clone has just one count. The rearrangement links TRBV4-2 to TRBJ2-7, with TRBD1 matching over 7 bases. Losses at the gene ends were 4 bases for V and 0 bases for J; bases not matched to a gene: 6. Germline V gene data show CDR1 as LGHNA and CDR2 as YNFKEQ. The CDR3 runs to 15 residues. CDR3 sequence (DNA): TGTGCCAGCAGCCGTGAACAGGGGAGCTCCTACGAGCAGTACTTC. This sequence encodes CASSREQGSSYEQYF.

The chain recombines TRBV9 with TRBJ2-7; 7 bases match TRBD2. CDR3 size: 14 residues. Germline loops: CDR1 SGDLS, CDR2 YYNGEE. The ends lost 3 bases at V and 4 bases at J; junction bases unmatched: 7. The CDR3 reads CASSEAGAVYEQYF. The DNA of the CDR3 is TGTGCCAGCAGCGAGGCGGGAGCGGTATACGAGCAGTACTTC.

This chain uses TRBV4-3 with TRBJ2-3; 8 bases match TRBD2. CDR1 is LGHNA, CDR2 YSLEER, per germline. J was trimmed by 3 bases and V by 3 bases; bases with no gene match: 5. This CDR3 spans 15 amino acids. CDR3 sequence (DNA): TGCGCCAGCAGCCAGACCGGGGGGGCAACAGATACGCAGTATTTT. Protein sequence: CASSQTGGATDTQYF.